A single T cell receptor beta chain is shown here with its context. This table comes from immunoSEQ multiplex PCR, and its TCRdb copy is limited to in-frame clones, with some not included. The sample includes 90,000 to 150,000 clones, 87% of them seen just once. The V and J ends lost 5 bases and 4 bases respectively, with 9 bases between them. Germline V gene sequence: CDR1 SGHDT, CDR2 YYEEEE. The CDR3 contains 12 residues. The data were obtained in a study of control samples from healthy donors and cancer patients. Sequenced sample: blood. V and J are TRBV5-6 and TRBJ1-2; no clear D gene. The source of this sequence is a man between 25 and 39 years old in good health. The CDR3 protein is CASRREGYGYTF. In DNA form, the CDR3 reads TGTGCCAGCAGAAGGGAAGGCTATGGCTACACCTTC.